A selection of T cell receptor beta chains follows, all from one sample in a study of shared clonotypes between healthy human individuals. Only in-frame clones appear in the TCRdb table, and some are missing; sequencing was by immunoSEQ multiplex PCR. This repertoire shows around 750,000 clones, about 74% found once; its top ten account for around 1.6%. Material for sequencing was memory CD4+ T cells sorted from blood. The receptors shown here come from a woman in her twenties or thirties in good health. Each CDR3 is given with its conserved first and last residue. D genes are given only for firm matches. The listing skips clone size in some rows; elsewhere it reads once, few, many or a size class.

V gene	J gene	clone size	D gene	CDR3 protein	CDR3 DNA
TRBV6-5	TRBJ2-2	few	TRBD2	CASRSGGRNTGELFF	TGTGCCAGCAGATCGGGAGGGCGAAACACCGGGGAGCTGTTTTTT
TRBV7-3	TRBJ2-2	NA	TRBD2	CASSFGTSGSNTGELFF	TGTGCCAGCAGCTTCGGGACTAGCGGGAGTAACACCGGGGAGCTGTTTTTT
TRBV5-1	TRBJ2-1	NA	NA	CASSLKADYNEQFF	TGCGCCAGCAGCTTGAAAGCAGACTACAATGAGCAGTTCTTC
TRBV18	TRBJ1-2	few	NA	CASSLQGEDYGYTF	TGTGCCAGCTCCCTTCAAGGGGAGGACTATGGCTACACCTTC
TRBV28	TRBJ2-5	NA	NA	CASTGTPEETQYF	TGTGCCAGCACCGGGACACCGGAAGAGACCCAGTACTTC
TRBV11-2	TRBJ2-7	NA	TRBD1	CASSSVSGTGFHEQYF	TGTGCCAGCAGCTCCGTTTCCGGGACAGGGTTCCACGAGCAGTACTTC
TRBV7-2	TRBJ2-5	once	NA	CASSPMIQGETQYF	TGTGCCAGCAGCCCCATGATTCAGGGGGAGACCCAGTACTTC
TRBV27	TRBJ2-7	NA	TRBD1	CASSPRTGDWSYEQYF	TGTGCCAGCAGTCCCCGGACAGGGGATTGGTCCTACGAGCAGTACTTC
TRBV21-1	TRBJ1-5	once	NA	CASSAPPRAGGNQPQHF	TGTGCCAGCAGCGCCCCCCCCCGGGCCGGGGGCAATCAGCCCCAGCATTTT
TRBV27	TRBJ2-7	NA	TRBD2	CASSCGRHHEQYF	TGTGCCAGCAGTTGCGGGAGGCACCACGAGCAGTACTTC
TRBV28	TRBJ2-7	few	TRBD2	CASSPAGLAGNYEQYF	TGTGCCAGCAGTCCAGCTGGACTAGCGGGAAATTACGAGCAGTACTTC
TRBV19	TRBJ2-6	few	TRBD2	CASSSPSGRGGANVLTF	TGTGCCAGTAGTTCCCCTAGCGGGAGGGGTGGGGCCAACGTCCTGACTTTC
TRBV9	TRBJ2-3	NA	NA	CASSVASTDTQYF	TGTGCCAGCAGCGTAGCAAGCACAGATACGCAGTATTTT
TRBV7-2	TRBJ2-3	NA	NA	CASSLGFATDTQYF	TGTGCCAGCAGCTTAGGGTTTGCAACAGATACGCAGTATTTT
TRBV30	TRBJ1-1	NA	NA	CACTGPNTEAFF	TGTGCCTGCACGGGCCCGAACACTGAAGCTTTCTTT
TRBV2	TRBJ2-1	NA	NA	CASSESQGHNEQFF	TGTGCCAGCAGTGAATCGCAGGGACACAATGAGCAGTTCTTC
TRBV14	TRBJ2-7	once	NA	CASSPYLYRDSYEQYF	TGTGCCAGCAGCCCTTACCTTTACCGGGACTCCTACGAGCAGTACTTC
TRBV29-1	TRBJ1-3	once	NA	CSVSLGVSGNTIYF	TGCAGCGTGTCCCTTGGGGTCTCTGGAAACACCATATATTTT
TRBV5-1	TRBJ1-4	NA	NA	CASSLRPSNEKLFF	TGCGCCAGCAGCTTAAGACCATCTAATGAAAAACTGTTTTTT
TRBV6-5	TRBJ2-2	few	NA	CASSYLQGPGELFF	TGTGCCAGCAGTTACCTTCAGGGCCCCGGGGAGCTGTTTTTT
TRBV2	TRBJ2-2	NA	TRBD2	CASSRTSGSITGELFF	TGTGCCAGCAGTAGGACTAGCGGGAGTATTACCGGGGAGCTGTTTTTT
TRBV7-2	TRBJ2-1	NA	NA	CASSQGSPRDEQFF	TGTGCCAGCAGCCAAGGCTCCCCGAGGGATGAGCAGTTCTTC
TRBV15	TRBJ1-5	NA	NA	CATSRVKQGGQPQHF	TGTGCCACCAGCAGAGTTAAACAGGGTGGGCAGCCCCAGCATTTT
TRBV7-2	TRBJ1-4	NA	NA	CASSLSGARNEKLFF	TGTGCCAGCAGCCTATCAGGGGCACGTAATGAAAAACTGTTTTTT
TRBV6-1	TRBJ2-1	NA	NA	CASSLRYRDEQFF	TGTGCCAGCAGCCTTCGTTATCGCGATGAGCAGTTCTTC
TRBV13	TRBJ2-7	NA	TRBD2	CASSSGLAGVEQYF	TGTGCCAGCAGCTCCGGACTAGCGGGAGTTGAGCAGTACTTC
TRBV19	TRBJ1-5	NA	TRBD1	CASNPGQGAFQPQHF	TGTGCCAGTAATCCGGGACAGGGGGCATTTCAGCCCCAGCATTTT
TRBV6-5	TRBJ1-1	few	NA	CASSYRRVMNTEAFF	TGTGCCAGCAGTTACCGCCGGGTGATGAACACTGAAGCTTTCTTT
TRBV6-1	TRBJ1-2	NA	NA	CASSQQTTNYGYTF	TGTGCCAGCAGTCAACAGACGACTAACTATGGCTACACCTTC
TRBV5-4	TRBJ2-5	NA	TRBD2	CASSLGPEAGGEETQYF	TGTGCCAGCAGCTTGGGCCCAGAAGCGGGAGGGGAAGAGACCCAGTACTTC